This T cell receptor beta chain was sequenced during a study of CDR3 diversity in severe acne. One entry per CDR3 protein results from TCRdb running MiXCR on the PCR reads. There are about 90,000 distinct CDR3 sequences in the sample; around half occur only once, and 10% lies in the top ten. This clonotype was found many times. CDR3 length: 13 amino acids. The germline V gene encodes CDR1 SQVTM and CDR2 ANQGSEA. V was trimmed by 3 bases and J by 0 bases, leaving 9 bases between them. The receptor comes from a male donor in good health, serving as a control. The V gene is TRBV29-1, the J gene TRBJ2-7; D possibly matches TRBD1 or TRBD2 (5 bases each). Material for sequencing was blood. The CDR3, as DNA: TGCAGCGTTGAGGACGGGGCCTCCTACGAGCAGTACTTC. Translated: CSVEDGASYEQYF.